These 20 T cell receptor beta chains were sequenced from one sample in a study of cytomegalovirus exposure and HLA in healthy donors. Assay used: immunoSEQ multiplex PCR; TCRdb lists only in-frame clones, some missing. The table lists about 48,000 clones, 88% of them singletons. Sequencing was done on a sample of PBMCs. The receptor set was obtained from a woman in her 30s in good health and CMV-seronegative.

This chain uses TRBV9 with TRBJ2-1; possible D gene TRBD1, 5 bases. This CDR3 has 15 amino acids. The germline gives CDR1 SGDLS, CDR2 YYNGEE. V was cut by 0 bases and J by 7 bases, with 14 bases left in between. This CDR3 is CASSVEGNRLNEQFF. The CDR3 nucleotides are TGTGCCAGCAGCGTAGAGGGGAACCGTTTAAATGAGCAGTTCTTC.

The CDR3 protein is CASSIRDSVTDTQYF. The CDR3 nucleotides are TGTGCCAGTAGTATCCGGGACAGCGTCACAGATACGCAGTATTTT. The V and J genes are TRBV19 and TRBJ2-3; 7 bases agree with TRBD1. There are 15 residues in the CDR3. CDR1 is LNHDA, CDR2 SQIVND, per germline (reference sequence). V lost 3 bases, J lost 2 bases, and 5 bases stayed unmatched.

The rearrangement links TRBV30 to TRBJ2-1, with D perhaps TRBD2 (6 bases). The CDR3 runs to 15 residues. Germline CDR1 and CDR2: GTSNPN and SVGIG (reference sequence). The V end was cut by 5 bases, the J end by 10 bases, with 24 bases between. The CDR3 coding sequence is TGTGCCTGGGGTCCCTCTACTAGCAGAGCGAAAGAGCAGTTCTTC. Translated: CAWGPSTSRAKEQFF.

The chain is built from TRBV5-4 and TRBJ2-1; 11 bases align to TRBD2. Germline loops: CDR1 SGHNT, CDR2 YYREEE (reference sequence). The trim removed 4 bases at V and 4 bases at J, leaving 7 bases unmatched. The CDR3 loop spans 16 amino acids. The CDR3 DNA sequence: TGTGCCAGCAGCACTGGGGGACTAGCGGCTTACAATGAGCAGTTCTTC. The encoded protein is CASSTGGLAAYNEQFF.

The chain is built from TRBV6-5 and TRBJ2-3, with TRBD2 matching over 12 bases. V lost 2 bases to trimming and J lost 8 bases; unmatched junction nucleotides: 8. CDR3 length: 16 amino acids. Looked up from germline, CDR1 is MNHEY and CDR2 is SVGAGI. As DNA, the CDR3 is TGTGCCAGCAGTTACATACTAGCGGGAGGAAAGGGTACGCAGTATTTT. Translation: CASSYILAGGKGTQYF.

V and J are TRBV28 and TRBJ1-2; the match to TRBD1 covers 7 bases. This CDR3 comprises 13 residues. The germline V gene encodes CDR1 MDHEN and CDR2 SYDVKM. V shed 3 bases, J shed 5 bases, and the junction held 3 bases outside the gene matches. The CDR3 sequence is CASSFSGQYGYTF. CDR3 DNA sequence: TGTGCCAGCAGTTTCTCGGGACAGTATGGCTACACCTTC.

The rearrangement links TRBV5-1 to TRBJ2-5; 7 positions agree with TRBD1. This CDR3 contains 15 residues. The germline CDR1 and CDR2 sequences are SGHRS and YFSETQ. V was pared by 2 bases and J by 1 base, with 5 bases of the junction left unmatched. CDR3 loop: CASSFYPGGQETQYF. In DNA form, the CDR3 reads TGCGCCAGCAGCTTTTATCCAGGGGGCCAAGAGACCCAGTACTTC.

The genes are TRBV12-1 and TRBJ1-5; TRBD1 is the table's D call and was not checked against the DNA. TRBV12-1 is tagged as a pseudogene. The CDR3 loop spans 15 amino acids. CDR3 sequence: CASSPRQGKGQPQHF. Here the CDR3 DNA reads TGTGCCAGCAGCCCGCGGCAGGGAAAGGGTCAGCCCCAGCATTTT.

This clone occurred once. This chain uses TRBV5-1 with TRBJ1-2, with D possibly matching TRBD1 (5 bases). Germline CDR1 reads SGHRS; CDR2 reads YFSETQ. The CDR3 contains 15 residues. The V end was cut by 1 base, the J end by 0 bases, with 10 bases between. CDR3 in DNA: TGCGCCAGCAGCTTGACGACAGCTACTAACTATGGCTACACCTTC. This translates into CASSLTTATNYGYTF.

This clone was recorded a few times. The V gene is TRBV7-8, the J gene TRBJ2-5; TRBD1 matches at 9 bases. Losses at the gene ends were 5 bases for V and 1 base for J; bases not matched to a gene: 5. Germline CDR1 is SGHVS and CDR2 is FQNEAQ. This CDR3 has 15 amino acids. The CDR3 spells CASSSTQGAQETQYF. The CDR3 DNA sequence: TGTGCCAGCAGCAGTACACAGGGGGCCCAAGAGACCCAGTACTTC.

The sample holds one count of this clone. The chain's CDR3 is CASSTTGTGGMNTEAFF. The DNA for the CDR3 is TGTGCCAGCAGTACGACCGGGACAGGGGGCATGAACACTGAAGCTTTCTTT. The V gene is TRBV28, the J gene TRBJ1-1; 12 bases are shared with TRBD1. This CDR3 spans 17 amino acids. V was pared by 5 bases and J by 0 bases, with 7 bases of the junction left unmatched. Germline V gene data show CDR1 as MDHEN and CDR2 as SYDVKM.

The table lists this clone with a count of one. The chain employs TRBV5-6 and TRBJ2-7, with D hard to call. V lost 7 bases, J lost 3 bases, and 17 bases lay in between. The CDR3 totals 14 residues. Germline values: CDR1 SGHDT, CDR2 YYEEEE. Written as DNA, the CDR3 is TGTGCCAGCGGCCTGCTGGGCCAGTTCTACGAGCAGTACTTC. Protein product: CASGLLGQFYEQYF.

The V and J genes are TRBV27 and TRBJ2-7; TRBD2 might be the D (6 bases). V lost 2 bases and J lost 1, with 9 bases in between. In germline, CDR1 is MNHEY, CDR2 SMNVEV (reference sequence). The CDR3 is 14 residues long. Here the CDR3 reads CASSLNAGSYEQYF. CDR3 DNA sequence: TGTGCCAGCAGTTTAAACGCGGGGTCCTACGAGCAGTACTTC.

The rearrangement uses TRBV10-1 and TRBJ2-1, with 8 bases aligning to TRBD1. This CDR3 contains 16 residues. The germline V gene has CDR1 WNHNN and CDR2 SYGVQD (reference sequence). After removal of 8 bases from V and 5 bases from J, the junction contained 14 bases not matched to a gene. The CDR3 DNA follows: TGCGCCAGCTCCGATCGAGGCAGGGGGCGGAACAATGAGCAGTTCTTC. Its protein product is CASSDRGRGRNNEQFF.

The chain is built from TRBV7-9 and TRBJ1-1; the D gene is possibly TRBD1 (6 bases). Germline V gene data show CDR1 as SEHNR and CDR2 as FQNEAQ (reference sequence). V was pared by 1 base and J by 3 bases, with 18 bases between. There are 17 residues in the CDR3. The CDR3 DNA follows: TGTGCCAGCAGCTTAGGTTCCTGGGGGGCGGGGGACACTGAAGCTTTCTTT. Its protein product is CASSLGSWGAGDTEAFF. Variable domain in full (rest from reference TRBV7-9 and TRBJ1-1): DTGVSQNPRHKITKRGQNVTFRCDPISEHNRLYWYRQTLGQGPEFLTYFQNEAQLEKSRLLSDRFSAERPKGSFSTLEIQRTEQGDSAMYLCASSLGSWGAGDTEAFFGQGTRLTVV.

The J gene is TRBJ2-5, the V gene TRBV5-1, with 8 bases that match TRBD2. CDR3 length equals 18 residues. CDR1 and CDR2 (germline): SGHRS, YFSETQ. The V gene end was trimmed by 4 bases and the J gene end by 0 bases; junction bases not matched to a gene: 14. CDR3 region: CASSRRGAGVPYQETQYF. The CDR3, as DNA: TGCGCCAGCAGCCGCCGGGGAGCGGGAGTACCGTACCAAGAGACCCAGTACTTC.

The chain couples TRBV30 to TRBJ1-2; D is uncertain. Per germline, CDR1 GTSNPN and CDR2 SVGIG (reference sequence). CDR3 size: 12 residues. Trimming stripped 0 bases from V and 5 bases from J, with 7 bases between. The CDR3 bases are TGTGCCTGGAGTGTACTTCGTTATGGCTACACCTTC. Translating it yields CAWSVLRYGYTF. Together with reference TRBV30 and TRBJ1-2, the CDR3 gives the full variable domain: SQTIHQWPATLVQPVGSPLSLECTVEGTSNPNLYWYRQAAGRGLQLLFYSVGIGQISSEVPQNLSASRPQDRQFILSSKKLLLSDSGFYLCAWSVLRYGYTFGSGTRLTVV.

This clone was detected only once. The chain carries TRBV7-9 and TRBJ1-1; D possibly corresponds to TRBD1 (6 bases). Germline V lookup: CDR1 SEHNR, CDR2 FQNEAQ (reference sequence). The ends were cut back, 7 bases at V and 4 bases at J, with 16 bases in the middle. The CDR3 is made up of 14 amino acids. CDR3 bases: TGTGCCAGCAACCCTTCAGCAGGGGCCACTGAAGCTTTCTTT. Protein sequence: CASNPSAGATEAFF.

V and J are TRBV19 and TRBJ1-1; TRBD1 aligns across 7 bases. The CDR3 contains 13 residues. Germline assignment: CDR1 LNHDA and CDR2 SQIVND (reference sequence). V trimming: 6 bases; J trimming: 4 bases; junction bases outside the gene matches: 5. CDR3 sequence reads: CASSRQGRTEAFF. CDR3 nucleotides: TGTGCCAGTAGCCGACAGGGTCGCACTGAAGCTTTCTTT.

The J gene is TRBJ2-5, the V gene TRBV18; perhaps TRBD2 as D (5 bases). CDR1 and CDR2 (germline): KGHSH, LQKENI. V was pared by 8 bases and J by 2 bases, with 18 bases between. CDR3 length: 15 residues. CDR3 sequence (DNA): TGTGCCAGCACCGTAGCCTTAGCGTTACAAGAGACCCAGTACTTC. It yields the protein CASTVALALQETQYF.